The 23 T cell receptor beta chains given below trace back to one sample, sequenced in a study of blood T cell repertoires in COVID-19. Method: immunoSEQ multiplex PCR; TCRdb's copy keeps in-frame clones and lacks some. The table has about 240,000 clones, 86% seen once. Sequenced material: peripheral blood. These receptor sequences come from a woman aged 25 to 39 who had recovered from COVID-19.

The V and J genes are TRBV11-2 and TRBJ2-7; 7 bases fit TRBD1. The CDR3 runs 14 residues. The V and J ends lost 2 bases and 4 bases, in that order; junction bases with no gene match: 5. Germline V gives CDR1 SGHAT, CDR2 FQNNGV. The CDR3 DNA sequence: TGTGCCAGCAGCTTATACAGGGGCTCTTACGAGCAGTACTTC. Translation: CASSLYRGSYEQYF.

In this sample, this clone turned up once. The chain is built from TRBV4-1 and TRBJ2-1; D ambiguous. The CDR3 extends over 15 amino acids. The germline V and J ends were trimmed by 0 bases and 15 bases, with 21 bases remaining between them. Germline V CDR1 and CDR2: MGHRA, YSYEKL. CDR3 coding DNA: TGCGCCAGCAGCCAAGATTGGTCGTTTGGCGGATCTATGTTCTTC. Amino acids: CASSQDWSFGGSMFF.

The chain has TRBV5-1 and TRBJ2-5, with 10 positions matching TRBD2. This CDR3 comprises 15 residues. From germline, CDR1 is SGHRS and CDR2 YFSETQ. Germline trimming cut 4 bases from V and 3 bases from J; bases unmatched to any gene: 6. In nucleotides, the CDR3 is TGCGCCAGCAGCGCCGCCGGGACTAGCGAAGAGACCCAGTACTTC. This translates into CASSAAGTSEETQYF.

The rearrangement uses TRBV7-8 and TRBJ2-7, with 7 bases lining up with TRBD1. The germline gives CDR1 SGHVS, CDR2 FQNEAQ. The CDR3 runs to 15 residues. V shed 4 bases, J shed 5 bases, and the junction held 11 bases outside the gene matches. The CDR3 is CASSSPDRDADEQYF. CDR3 in DNA: TGTGCCAGCAGCTCCCCCGACAGGGATGCGGACGAGCAGTACTTC.

The chain has TRBV5-1 and TRBJ2-7, with D possibly being TRBD1 (5 bases). V was cut by 0 bases and J by 13 bases, with 14 bases left in between. Germline V gene sequence: CDR1 SGHRS, CDR2 YFSETQ. The CDR3 is made up of 12 amino acids. The CDR3 DNA reads TGCGCCAGCAGCTTGGGGACAAGCGCTCCCTACTTC. It codes for CASSLGTSAPYF.

The chain combines TRBV30 with TRBJ1-1, with 11 bases that match TRBD1. CDR3 length equals 13 residues. Germline-derived CDR1 and CDR2 are GTSNPN and SVGIG (reference sequence). Germline trimming cut 3 bases from V and 5 bases from J; bases unmatched to any gene: 2. The CDR3 is CAWRDRGRTEAFF. In DNA, the CDR3 is TGTGCCTGGAGGGACAGGGGGCGGACTGAAGCTTTCTTT.

The rearrangement uses TRBV12-3 or TRBV12-4 and TRBJ2-7; D gene unclear. V gave up 1 base and J gave up 3 bases, with 4 bases separating them. The CDR3 has 12 residues. This chain's CDR3 is CASSLDHYEQYF. CDR3 sequence (DNA): TGTGCCAGCAGTTTAGATCACTACGAGCAGTACTTC.

The chain's CDR3 is CASSDSRSPGELFF. The CDR3 region has the DNA TGTGCCAGCAGTGACTCACGGAGCCCCGGGGAGCTGTTTTTT. The V and J genes are TRBV6-4 and TRBJ2-2; unclear D gene. V lost 0 bases and J 6 bases, leaving 8 bases between the germline ends. The CDR3 has 14 residues. Germline assignment: CDR1 MRHNA and CDR2 SNTAGT.

The chain's CDR3 is CATRGSGANVLTF. The CDR3 nucleotides are TGTGCGACCAGAGGCTCTGGGGCCAACGTCCTGACTTTC. This rearrangement joins TRBV6-5 to TRBJ2-6; D gene uncertain. Germline values: CDR1 MNHEY, CDR2 SVGAGI. The CDR3 totals 13 residues.

The rearrangement uses TRBV11-2 and TRBJ2-1; D unresolved. CDR3 size: 14 residues. Trimming pared 5 bases from V and 3 bases from J, leaving 11 bases between. The germline CDR1 and CDR2 sequences are SGHAT and FQNNGV. This chain's CDR3 is CASSPRVVYNEQFF. The DNA for the CDR3 is TGTGCCAGCAGCCCTCGGGTAGTCTACAATGAGCAGTTCTTC.

The genes are TRBV7-6 and TRBJ2-7; 12 nucleotides align to TRBD2. The CDR3 consists of 18 residues. V gave up 2 bases and J gave up 8 bases; unmatched junction bases: 16. Germline lookup yields CDR1 SGHVS and CDR2 FNYEAQ. The CDR3 DNA reads as TGTGCCAGCAGCTTAACGAAGACCTCTAGCGGGGGGGCTCGCCAGCAGTACTTC. It translates to CASSLTKTSSGGARQQYF.

The genes are TRBV12-3 or TRBV12-4 and TRBJ2-1; maybe TRBD2 (6 bases). Trimming pared 7 bases from V and 7 bases from J, leaving 11 bases between. The CDR3 runs 12 residues. The CDR3 bases are TGTGCCAGCACCCACCGGGGGAATGAGCAGTTCTTC. Translated: CASTHRGNEQFF.

The chain is built from TRBV10-1 and TRBJ2-7, with 7 bases matching TRBD1. Looked up from germline, CDR1 is WNHNN and CDR2 is SYGVQD (reference sequence). The CDR3 sequence is 18 residues long. V shed 5 bases and J 2 bases; nucleotides not matched to a gene: 18. As DNA, the CDR3 is TGCGCCAGCAGTACGGACAGGCCGAGATCCCAAGGAACCTACGAGCAGTACTTC. Amino acid sequence: CASSTDRPRSQGTYEQYF.

This chain uses TRBV5-4 with TRBJ2-2; TRBD2 aligns across 8 bases. The CDR3 spans 15 residues. The V and J ends lost 5 bases and 0 bases, in that order; junction bases with no gene match: 3. From germline, CDR1 is SGHNT and CDR2 YYREEE (reference sequence). The CDR3 region is CASRRGGPNTGELFF. The DNA for the CDR3 is TGTGCCAGCAGACGGGGGGGCCCGAACACCGGGGAGCTGTTTTTT.

The chain carries TRBV9 and TRBJ1-2; D is perhaps TRBD1 (6 bases). Germline CDR1 and CDR2: SGDLS and YYNGEE. This CDR3 comprises 15 residues. V gave up 2 bases and J gave up 4 bases, with 15 bases separating them. The CDR3 DNA reads TGTGCCAGCAGCGTGGGGGGGCGCTCCGCCTATGGCTACACCTTC. Translation: CASSVGGRSAYGYTF. The full variable domain, with the rest looked up from reference TRBV9 and TRBJ1-2, is DSGVTQTPKHLITATGQRVTLRCSPRSGDLSVYWYQQSLDQGLQFLIQYYNGEERAKGNILERFSAQQFPDLHSELNLSSLELGDSALYFCASSVGGRSAYGYTFGSGTRLTVV.

V usage is TRBV20-1 and J usage is TRBJ2-7, with TRBD2 identical over 7 bases. Germline values: CDR1 DFQATT, CDR2 SNEGSKA (reference sequence). This CDR3 has 14 residues. Trimming cost V 3 bases and J 3 bases; bases outside gene matches: 8. CDR3 nucleotides: TGCAGTGCTAGTTCCGGGACTACCAACTACGAGCAGTACTTC. Translation gives CSASSGTTNYEQYF.

V and J are TRBV5-1 and TRBJ2-1; D is undetermined. CDR1 is SGHRS and CDR2 is YFSETQ in the germline V gene. The CDR3 has 14 amino acids. The germline V and J ends were trimmed by 2 bases and 3 bases, with 9 bases remaining between them. CDR3 DNA sequence: TGCGCCAGCAGCTTCATGGCAGGCTACAATGAGCAGTTCTTC. Encoded protein: CASSFMAGYNEQFF.

The chain employs TRBV7-9 and TRBJ2-5, with D possibly TRBD1 on 5 matching bases. CDR1 is SEHNR, CDR2 FQNEAQ, per germline (reference sequence). CDR3 size: 14 residues. Trimming left V 8 bases short and J 0 bases short, with 13 bases between. The CDR3 DNA sequence: TGTGCCAGCGCAGACAGCCAGTACCAAGAGACCCAGTACTTC. Amino acids: CASADSQYQETQYF.

The rearrangement joins TRBV13 to TRBJ2-3, with TRBD2 matching 8 bases. In germline, CDR1 is PRHDT, CDR2 FYEKMQ (reference sequence). V shed 2 bases and J 2 bases; nucleotides not matched to a gene: 9. The CDR3 consists of 17 residues. CDR3: CASSLTLAGSFTDTQYF. DNA for the CDR3: TGTGCCAGCAGCTTAACTCTAGCGGGTAGCTTCACAGATACGCAGTATTTT.

The chain combines TRBV7-9 with TRBJ1-4; D unclear. Germline V gives CDR1 SEHNR, CDR2 FQNEAQ (reference sequence). The length of the CDR3 is 13 residues. Trimming stripped 2 bases from V and 2 bases from J, with 3 bases between. CDR3: CASSLLTNEKLFF. The CDR3 DNA sequence: TGTGCCAGCAGCTTACTCACTAATGAAAAACTGTTTTTT.

This clone was seen once. The V gene is TRBV20-1, the J gene TRBJ1-1; 7 bases match TRBD1. Germline loops: CDR1 DFQATT, CDR2 SNEGSKA (reference sequence). This CDR3 is built from 13 residues. J was trimmed by 2 bases and V by 3 bases; bases with no gene match: 3. The CDR3 coding sequence is TGCAGTGCTAGTTGGGACAGCAACACTGAAGCTTTCTTT. Protein product: CSASWDSNTEAFF.

The chain employs TRBV5-6 and TRBJ2-7, with TRBD1 as a possible D gene (6 bases). CDR3 size: 12 residues. V lost 4 bases to trimming and J lost 3 bases, with 8 bases between them. The germline CDR1 and CDR2 sequences are SGHDT and YYEEEE. Written as DNA, the CDR3 is TGTGCCAGCAGCCGGGACAACTACGAGCAGTACTTC. As protein: CASSRDNYEQYF.

This clone was recorded once. V gene TRBV2 combines with J gene TRBJ2-1; 7 bases agree with TRBD2. Germline CDR1 is SNHLY and CDR2 is FYNNEI. After removal of 4 bases from V and 7 bases from J, the junction contained 7 bases not matched to a gene. This CDR3 is built from 14 residues. The DNA of the CDR3 is TGTGCCAGCAGTGCACCGACTAGCACAAATGAGCAGTTCTTC. Amino acids: CASSAPTSTNEQFF.